This T cell receptor beta chain emerged from a study of HIV-infected patients and healthy controls. Study outcomes and limitations: Healthy control repertoires had roughly threefold more distinct CDR3s than untreated HIV+ repertoires, and higher Shannon diversity.

By share, this clonotype ranks as medium-sized. Antigen: not known. All unsorted peripheral T cells were captured because whole blood was used without fractionation. Germline lookup yields CDR1 MNHEY and CDR2 SVGAGI. This CDR3 spans 15 amino acids. V lost 2 bases, J lost 2 bases, and 1 base stayed unmatched. Alpha and beta constant-region primers primed reverse transcription of about 470 ng RNA. Using multiplexing indices, alpha and beta chain libraries were generated apart by chain-specific third strand synthesis. TCRdb ran MiXCR on the 5' RACE reads and lists one entry per CDR3 protein. The repertoire holds about 10,000 distinct CDR3 sequences, with roughly 5.6% as singletons.

The starting material was blood, obtained before antiretroviral therapy. The origin of this receptor is an adult with HIV infection. The gene calls are TRBV6-5 and TRBJ2-3; 10 bases are shared with TRBD1. DNA of the CDR3: TGTGCCAGCAGTTACGGGACAGGGGCCACAGATACGCAGTATTTT. Encoded protein: CASSYGTGATDTQYF.